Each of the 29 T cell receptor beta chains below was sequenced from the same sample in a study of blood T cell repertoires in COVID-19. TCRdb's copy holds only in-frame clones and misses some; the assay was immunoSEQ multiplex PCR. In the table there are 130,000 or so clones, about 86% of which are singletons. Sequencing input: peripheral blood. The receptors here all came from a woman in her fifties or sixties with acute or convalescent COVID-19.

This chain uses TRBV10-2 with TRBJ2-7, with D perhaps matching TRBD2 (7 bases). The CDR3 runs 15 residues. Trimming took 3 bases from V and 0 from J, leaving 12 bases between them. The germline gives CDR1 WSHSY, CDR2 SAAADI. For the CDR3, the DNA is TGCGCCAGCAGTGAAGGGGGGGGCAACTCCTACGAGCAGTACTTC. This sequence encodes CASSEGGGNSYEQYF.

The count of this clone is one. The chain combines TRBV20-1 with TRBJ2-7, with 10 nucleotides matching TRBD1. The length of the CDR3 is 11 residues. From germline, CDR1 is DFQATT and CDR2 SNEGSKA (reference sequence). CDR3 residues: CSPGQGNEQYF. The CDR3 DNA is TGCAGCCCGGGACAGGGGAACGAGCAGTACTTC.

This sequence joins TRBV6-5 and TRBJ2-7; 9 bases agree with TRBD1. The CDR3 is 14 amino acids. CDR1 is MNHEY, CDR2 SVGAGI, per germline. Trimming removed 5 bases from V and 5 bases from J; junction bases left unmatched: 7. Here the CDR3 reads CASSRDRAVHEQYF. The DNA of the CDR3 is TGTGCCAGCAGTAGGGACAGGGCGGTCCACGAGCAGTACTTC.

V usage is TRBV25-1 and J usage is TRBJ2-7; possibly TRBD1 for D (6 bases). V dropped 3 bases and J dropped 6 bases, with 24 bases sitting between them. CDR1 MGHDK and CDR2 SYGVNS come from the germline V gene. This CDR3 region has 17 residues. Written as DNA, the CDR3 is TGTGCCAGCAGTGATACTCCTGGCTGGCAGGGGAACGGCGAGCAGTACTTC. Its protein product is CASSDTPGWQGNGEQYF.

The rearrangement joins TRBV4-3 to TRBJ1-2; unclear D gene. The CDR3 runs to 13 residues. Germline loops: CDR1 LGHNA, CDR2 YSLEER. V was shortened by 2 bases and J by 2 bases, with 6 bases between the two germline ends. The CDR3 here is CASSQIGNYGYTF. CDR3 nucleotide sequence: TGCGCCAGCAGCCAAATCGGGAACTATGGCTACACCTTC.

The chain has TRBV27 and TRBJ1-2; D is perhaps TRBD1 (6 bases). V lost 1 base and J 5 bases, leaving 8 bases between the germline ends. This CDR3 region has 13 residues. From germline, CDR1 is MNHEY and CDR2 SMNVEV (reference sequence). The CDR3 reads CASSLLQGYGYTF. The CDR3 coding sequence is TGTGCCAGCAGTTTATTACAGGGTTATGGCTACACCTTC.

CDR3 sequence (DNA): TGCAGCGTTGCAACGACAGGGGCGGGTGGCTACACCTTC. It codes for CSVATTGAGGYTF. This chain uses TRBV29-1 with TRBJ1-2; 8 bases line up with TRBD1. The CDR3 extends over 13 amino acids. Trimming took 4 bases from V and 7 from J; bases not matched to a gene: 8. The germline gives CDR1 SQVTM, CDR2 ANQGSEA.

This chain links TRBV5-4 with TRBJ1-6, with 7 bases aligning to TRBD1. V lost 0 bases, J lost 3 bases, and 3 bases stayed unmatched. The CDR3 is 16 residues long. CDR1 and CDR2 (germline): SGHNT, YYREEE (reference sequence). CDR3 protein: CASSLAGGNYNSPLHF. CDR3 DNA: TGTGCCAGCAGCTTGGCAGGGGGAAACTATAATTCACCCCTCCACTTT.

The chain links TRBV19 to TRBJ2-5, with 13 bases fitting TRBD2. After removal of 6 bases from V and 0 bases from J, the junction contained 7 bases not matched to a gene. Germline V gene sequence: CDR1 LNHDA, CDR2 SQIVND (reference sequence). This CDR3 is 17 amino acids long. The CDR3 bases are TGTGCCAGTAGCAATGGACTAGCGGGAGCGTACCAAGAGACCCAGTACTTC. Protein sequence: CASSNGLAGAYQETQYF.

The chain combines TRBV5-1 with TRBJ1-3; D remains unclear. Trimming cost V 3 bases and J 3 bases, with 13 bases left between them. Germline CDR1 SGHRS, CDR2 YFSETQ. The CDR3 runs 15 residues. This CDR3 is CASSSGSLDGNTIYF. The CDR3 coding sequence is TGCGCCAGCAGCTCCGGGAGTCTGGATGGAAACACCATATATTTT. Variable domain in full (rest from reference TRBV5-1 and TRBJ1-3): KAGVTQTPRYLIKTRGQQVTLSCSPISGHRSVSWYQQTPGQGLQFLFEYFSETQRNKGNFPGRFSGRQFSNSRSEMNVSTLELGDSALYLCASSSGSLDGNTIYFGEGSWLTVV.

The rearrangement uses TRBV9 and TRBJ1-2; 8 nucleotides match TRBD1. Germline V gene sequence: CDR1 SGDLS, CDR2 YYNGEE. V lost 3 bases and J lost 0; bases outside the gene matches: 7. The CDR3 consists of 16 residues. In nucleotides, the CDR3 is TGTGCCAGCAGCGGAGGGACAGGACCTTCTAACTATGGCTACACCTTC. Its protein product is CASSGGTGPSNYGYTF.

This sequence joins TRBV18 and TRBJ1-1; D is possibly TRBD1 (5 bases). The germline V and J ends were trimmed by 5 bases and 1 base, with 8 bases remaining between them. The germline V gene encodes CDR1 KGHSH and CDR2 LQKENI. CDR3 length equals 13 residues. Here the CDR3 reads CASSSGQNTEAFF. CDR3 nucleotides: TGTGCCAGCTCATCAGGACAGAACACTGAAGCTTTCTTT.

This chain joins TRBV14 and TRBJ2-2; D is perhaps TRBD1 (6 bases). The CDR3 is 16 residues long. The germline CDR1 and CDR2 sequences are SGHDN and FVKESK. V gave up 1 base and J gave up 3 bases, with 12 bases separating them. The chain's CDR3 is CASSQVGGQDTGELFF. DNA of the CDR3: TGTGCCAGCAGCCAAGTTGGGGGACAAGACACCGGGGAGCTGTTTTTT.

The CDR3: CASRPGGYTDTQYF. In DNA, the CDR3 is TGCGCCAGCAGACCCGGAGGTTACACAGATACGCAGTATTTT. The chain has TRBV5-1 and TRBJ2-3; possibly TRBD2 for D (5 bases). The V end was cut by 5 bases, the J end by 2 bases, with 12 bases between. Germline V gene lookup returns CDR1 SGHRS and CDR2 YFSETQ. The CDR3 contains 14 residues.

The chain's CDR3 is CASSERGTGDYGYTF. As DNA, the CDR3 is TGTGCCAGCAGTGAGAGGGGCACAGGGGACTATGGCTACACCTTC. The chain is built from TRBV2 and TRBJ1-2, with 7 positions matching TRBD1. Per germline, CDR1 SNHLY and CDR2 FYNNEI. J lost 3 bases, V lost 3 bases, and 7 bases had no gene match. The CDR3 is 15 residues long.

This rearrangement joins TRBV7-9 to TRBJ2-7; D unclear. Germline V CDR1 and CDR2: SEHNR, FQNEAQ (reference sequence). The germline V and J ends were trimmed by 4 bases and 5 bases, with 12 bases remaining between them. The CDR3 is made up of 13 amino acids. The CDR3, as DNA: TGTGCCAGCAGCTACGCACCCCCGGACGAGCAGTACTTC. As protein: CASSYAPPDEQYF.

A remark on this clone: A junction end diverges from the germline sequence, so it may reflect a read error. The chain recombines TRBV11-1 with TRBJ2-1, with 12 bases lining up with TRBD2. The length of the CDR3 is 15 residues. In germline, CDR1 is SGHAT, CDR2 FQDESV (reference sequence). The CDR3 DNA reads TGTGCCAGCAGCCTAGCGGGGGGGTGGAACAATGAGCAGTTCTTC. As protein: CASSLAGGWNNEQFF.

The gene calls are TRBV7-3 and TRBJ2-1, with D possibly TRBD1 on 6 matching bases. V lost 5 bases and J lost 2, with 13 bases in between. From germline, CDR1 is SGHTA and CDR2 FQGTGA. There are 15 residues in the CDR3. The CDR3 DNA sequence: TGTGCCAGCAGCCGTGGGGGCCAGACCTACAATGAGCAGTTCTTC. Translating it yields CASSRGGQTYNEQFF.

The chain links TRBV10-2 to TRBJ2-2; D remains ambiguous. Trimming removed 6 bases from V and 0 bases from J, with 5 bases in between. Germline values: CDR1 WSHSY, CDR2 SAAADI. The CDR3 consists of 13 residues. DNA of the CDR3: TGCGCCAGCAGGTCATCGAACACCGGGGAGCTGTTTTTT. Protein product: CASRSSNTGELFF.

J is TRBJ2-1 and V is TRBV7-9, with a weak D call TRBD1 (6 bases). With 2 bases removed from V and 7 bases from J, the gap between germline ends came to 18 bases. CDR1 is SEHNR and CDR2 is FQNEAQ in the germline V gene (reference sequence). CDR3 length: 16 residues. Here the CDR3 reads CASSLSPGDPLNEQFF. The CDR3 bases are TGTGCCAGCAGCTTATCTCCAGGGGATCCTCTGAATGAGCAGTTCTTC.

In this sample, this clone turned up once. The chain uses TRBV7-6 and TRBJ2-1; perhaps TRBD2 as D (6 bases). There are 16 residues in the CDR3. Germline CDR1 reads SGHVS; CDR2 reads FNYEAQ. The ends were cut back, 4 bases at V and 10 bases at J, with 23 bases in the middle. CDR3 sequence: CASSYGTGGPKFEQFF. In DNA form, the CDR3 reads TGTGCCAGCAGCTATGGGACTGGAGGCCCCAAGTTCGAGCAGTTCTTC.

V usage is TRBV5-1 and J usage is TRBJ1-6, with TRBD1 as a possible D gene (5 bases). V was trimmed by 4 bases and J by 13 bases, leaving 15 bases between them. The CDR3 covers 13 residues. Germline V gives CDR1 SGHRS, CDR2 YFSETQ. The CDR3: CASSVGGEWPLHF. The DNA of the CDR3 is TGCGCCAGCAGCGTGGGGGGGGAGTGGCCCCTCCACTTT.

CDR3 residues: CASSLAGGLAGGPPDTQYF. CDR3 coding DNA: TGCGCCAGCAGCTTGGCCGGGGGACTAGCGGGGGGGCCCCCAGATACGCAGTATTTT. The rearrangement links TRBV5-1 to TRBJ2-3; 16 bases line up with TRBD2. The CDR3 extends over 19 amino acids. The trim removed 0 bases at V and 4 bases at J, leaving 8 bases unmatched. Germline V gene data show CDR1 as SGHRS and CDR2 as YFSETQ.

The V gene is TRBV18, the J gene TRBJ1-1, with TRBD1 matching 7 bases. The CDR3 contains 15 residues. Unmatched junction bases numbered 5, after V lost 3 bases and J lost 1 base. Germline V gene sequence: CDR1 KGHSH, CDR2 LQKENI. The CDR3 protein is CASSPETGANTEAFF. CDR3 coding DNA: TGTGCCAGCTCACCTGAAACAGGGGCGAACACTGAAGCTTTCTTT. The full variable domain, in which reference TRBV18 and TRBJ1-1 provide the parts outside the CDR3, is NAGVMQNPRHLVRRRGQEARLRCSPMKGHSHVYWYRQLPEEGLKFMVYLQKENIIDESGMPKERFSAEFPKEGPSILRIQQVVRGDSAAYFCASSPETGANTEAFFGQGTRLTVV.

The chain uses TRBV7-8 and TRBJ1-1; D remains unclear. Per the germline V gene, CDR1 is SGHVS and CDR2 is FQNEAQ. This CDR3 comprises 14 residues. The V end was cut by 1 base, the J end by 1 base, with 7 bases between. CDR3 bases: TGTGCCAGCAGCTTAGGCCTCGGGAACACTGAAGCTTTCTTT. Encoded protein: CASSLGLGNTEAFF.

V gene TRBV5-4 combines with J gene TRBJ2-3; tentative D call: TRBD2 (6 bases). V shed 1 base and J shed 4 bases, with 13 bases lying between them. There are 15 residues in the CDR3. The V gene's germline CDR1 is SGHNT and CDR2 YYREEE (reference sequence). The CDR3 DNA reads TGTGCCAGCAGCTTGCGGCTCGGGGGATCAGATACGCAGTATTTT. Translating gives CASSLRLGGSDTQYF.

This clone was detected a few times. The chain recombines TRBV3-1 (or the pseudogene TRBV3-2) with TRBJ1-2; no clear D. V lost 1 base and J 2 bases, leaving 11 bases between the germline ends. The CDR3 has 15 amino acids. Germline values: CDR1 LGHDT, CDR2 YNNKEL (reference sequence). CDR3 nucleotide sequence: TGTGCCAGCAGCCAAGCTCAGACTGCAAACTATGGCTACACCTTC. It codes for CASSQAQTANYGYTF.

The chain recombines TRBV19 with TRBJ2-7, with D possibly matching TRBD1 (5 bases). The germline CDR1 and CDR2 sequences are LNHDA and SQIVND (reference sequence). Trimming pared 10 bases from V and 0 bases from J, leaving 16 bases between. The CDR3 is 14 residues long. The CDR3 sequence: CAKTPQALSYEQYF. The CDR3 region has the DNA TGTGCCAAGACCCCACAGGCCCTCTCCTACGAGCAGTACTTC.

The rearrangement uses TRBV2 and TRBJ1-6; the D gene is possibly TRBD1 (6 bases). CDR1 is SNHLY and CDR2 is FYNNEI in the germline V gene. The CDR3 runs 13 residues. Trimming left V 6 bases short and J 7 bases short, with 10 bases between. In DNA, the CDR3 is TGTGCCAGCAGGGGAGGGGGGAATTCACCCCTCCACTTT. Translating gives CASRGGGNSPLHF.